Listed here are 20 T cell receptor beta chains from one sample, sequenced in a study of cytomegalovirus exposure and HLA in healthy donors (TCRdb year 2017). The library came from the immunoSEQ multiplex PCR assay. The multiplex PCR relied on a mix of 60 forward primers for TCR Vbeta segments and 13 reverse primers for TCR Jbeta segments. The table was pulled from immuneACCESS by TCRdb, which kept in-frame rearrangements only. Such tables lose some clones; where checked, under half of the loss comes from unresolved V genes, and the rest has no known cause. In this sample the table shows under 150,000 clones, around 72% of which occur a single time. The ten largest clones represent 1.8% of the sample. Material for sequencing was PBMCs. Source of these receptors: a woman in her thirties or forties in good health and CMV-seronegative.

The gene calls are TRBV5-3 and TRBJ1-5, with D perhaps TRBD1 (6 bases). TRBV5-3 carries the ORF label, with uncertain function. V lost 4 bases and J 0 bases, leaving 14 bases between the germline ends. CDR3 length: 16 amino acids. The CDR3: CARSTRTENSNQPQHF. The CDR3 DNA is TGTGCCAGAAGCACCCGGACAGAAAATAGCAATCAGCCCCAGCATTTT.

CDR3: CASSAGGGWGSLHF. In DNA, the CDR3 is TGTGCCAGCAGTGCAGGAGGAGGGTGGGGATCCCTCCACTTT. The rearrangement links TRBV25-1 to TRBJ1-6, with D unclear. The CDR3 has 14 residues. Per the germline V gene, CDR1 is MGHDK and CDR2 is SYGVNS. Trimming removed 4 bases from V and 14 bases from J, with 18 bases in between. Using reference TRBV25-1 and TRBJ1-6 for the parts outside the CDR3, the full variable domain is EADIYQTPRYLVIGTGKKITLECSQTMGHDKMYWYQQDPGMELHLIHYSYGVNSTEKGDLSSESTVSRIRTEHFPLTLESARPSHTSQYLCASSAGGGWGSLHFGNGTRLTVT.

The chain carries TRBV11-2 and TRBJ2-1; 7 nucleotides align to TRBD2. The V and J ends lost 5 bases and 3 bases, in that order; junction bases with no gene match: 7. The V gene's germline CDR1 is SGHAT and CDR2 FQNNGV. CDR3 length equals 15 residues. This CDR3 is CASSLDGGSYNEQFF. In nucleotides, the CDR3 is TGTGCCAGCAGCCTCGACGGGGGGAGCTACAATGAGCAGTTCTTC.

J is TRBJ2-7 and V is TRBV5-4; 9 nucleotides line up with TRBD2. Germline V CDR1 and CDR2: SGHNT, YYREEE (reference sequence). After removal of 4 bases from V and 1 base from J, the junction contained 6 bases not matched to a gene. CDR3 length: 15 residues. The CDR3 coding sequence is TGTGCCAGCAGCAAATCGGGACTAGCTTCCTACGAGCAGTACTTC. This codes for CASSKSGLASYEQYF.

The V and J genes are TRBV5-1 and TRBJ1-1, with 10 bases fitting TRBD1. The CDR3 is 14 amino acids. Germline loops: CDR1 SGHRS, CDR2 YFSETQ. Trimming at V came to 4 bases and at J to 4 bases, leaving 4 bases not matched to a gene. CDR3 amino acids: CASSGGQGSTEAFF. The DNA of the CDR3 is TGCGCCAGCAGCGGGGGACAGGGGAGCACTGAAGCTTTCTTT.

The sample holds a few counts of this clone. V and J are TRBV2 and TRBJ1-6; 10 bases align to TRBD1. This CDR3 region has 15 residues. With V trimmed by 6 bases and J by 4 bases, 3 bases remained unmatched. Germline V gene sequence: CDR1 SNHLY, CDR2 FYNNEI. The CDR3 DNA reads as TGTGCCAGCAGCGGACAGGGGGGGTATAATTCACCCCTCCACTTT. This translates into CASSGQGGYNSPLHF. Full variable domain (outside the CDR3, taken from reference TRBV2 and TRBJ1-6): EPEVTQTPSHQVTQMGQEVILRCVPISNHLYFYWYRQILGQKVEFLVSFYNNEISEKSEIFDDQFSVERPDGSNFTLKIRSTKLEDSAMYFCASSGQGGYNSPLHFGNGTRLTVT.

The chain uses TRBV25-1 and TRBJ2-4; the match to TRBD2 covers 11 bases. V dropped 4 bases and J dropped 8; count of bases not matched to a gene: 13. This CDR3 comprises 17 residues. Germline CDR1 MGHDK, CDR2 SYGVNS. The DNA of the CDR3 is TGTGCCAGCAGTGGATTTTTAGCGGGGGGGAGTGAGGACATTCAGTACTTC. It encodes CASSGFLAGGSEDIQYF.

V usage is TRBV19 and J usage is TRBJ2-1; D is ambiguous. The CDR3 length is 12 residues. The V gene lost 3 bases and the J gene lost 7 bases, with 7 bases spanning the gap. CDR1 LNHDA and CDR2 SQIVND come from the germline V gene (reference sequence). CDR3 in amino acids: CASSIMRNEQFF. CDR3 DNA sequence: TGTGCCAGTAGTATTATGAGGAATGAGCAGTTCTTC.

V gene TRBV18 combines with J gene TRBJ2-7; 10 positions match TRBD2. Germline trimming cut 2 bases from V and 8 bases from J; bases unmatched to any gene: 6. The CDR3 has 14 amino acids. The germline V gene has CDR1 KGHSH and CDR2 LQKENI. The CDR3 loop reads CASSPGTSEYQQYF. In DNA, the CDR3 is TGTGCCAGCTCACCAGGGACTAGCGAATACCAGCAGTACTTC.

V is TRBV5-4 and J is TRBJ2-2; a possible D gene is TRBD1 (6 bases). Germline V gene lookup returns CDR1 SGHNT and CDR2 YYREEE (reference sequence). V shed 4 bases and J shed 2 bases, with 15 bases lying between them. The CDR3 contains 16 residues. The CDR3: CASSLIDRPNTGELFF. DNA of the CDR3: TGTGCCAGCAGCCTGATAGACAGGCCAAACACCGGGGAGCTGTTTTTT.

The genes are TRBV28 and TRBJ2-3; 11 bases are a match to TRBD2. This CDR3 region has 17 residues. Germline loops: CDR1 MDHEN, CDR2 SYDVKM. Unmatched junction bases numbered 11, after V lost 7 bases and J lost 2 bases. Written as DNA, the CDR3 is TGTGCCAGCACCGGTAAACTAGCGGGAGTTCCCACAGATACGCAGTATTTT. This gives the protein CASTGKLAGVPTDTQYF.

The chain carries TRBV9 and TRBJ1-3, with D maybe TRBD1 (6 bases). Germline lookup yields CDR1 SGDLS and CDR2 YYNGEE. Trimming took 3 bases from V and 1 from J, leaving 11 bases between them. CDR3 length: 15 amino acids. CDR3 coding DNA: TGTGCCAGCAGCGCGCAGGGGTTTTCTGGAAACACCATATATTTT. It specifies CASSAQGFSGNTIYF.

This clone was detected a few times. The rearrangement joins TRBV5-6 to TRBJ2-2, with a possible D match to TRBD1 (5 bases). Between the trimmed V and J ends, which lost 0 bases and 6 bases, there was a span of 18 bases. There are 17 residues in the CDR3. Germline CDR1 and CDR2: SGHDT and YYEEEE. CDR3 region: CASSLAQGQLSAGELFF. The CDR3, as DNA: TGTGCCAGCAGCTTGGCGCAGGGTCAGTTGTCCGCCGGGGAGCTGTTTTTT.

This chain connects TRBV5-1 to TRBJ2-5; TRBD1 might be the D (6 bases). CDR3 length: 15 residues. Germline CDR1 reads SGHRS; CDR2 reads YFSETQ. Trimming took off 2 bases at V and 1 base at J, with 12 bases between the two ends. The CDR3 protein is CASSFSYRVQETQYF. CDR3 sequence (DNA): TGCGCCAGCAGCTTTTCGTACAGGGTCCAAGAGACCCAGTACTTC.

The chain has TRBV11-2 and TRBJ1-6; TRBD1 is a possible D gene (5 bases). V was pared by 5 bases and J by 4 bases, with 15 bases between. The germline gives CDR1 SGHAT, CDR2 FQNNGV. CDR3 size: 16 residues. The CDR3 reads CASSPWTLPYNSPLHF. The CDR3 bases are TGTGCCAGCAGCCCTTGGACACTTCCATATAATTCACCCCTCCACTTT. Drawing the rest from reference TRBV11-2 and TRBJ1-6, the complete variable domain is EAGVAQSPRYKIIEKRQSVAFWCNPISGHATLYWYQQILGQGPKLLIQFQNNGVVDDSQLPKDRFSAERLKGVDSTLKIQPAKLEDSAVYLCASSPWTLPYNSPLHFGNGTRLTVT.

This clone was recorded a few times. The CDR3 sequence is CASSLLQGAGRHGYTF. The DNA of the CDR3 is TGTGCCAGCAGTTTATTACAGGGGGCGGGTAGACATGGCTACACCTTC. This chain links TRBV27 with TRBJ1-2; 9 nucleotides agree with TRBD1. CDR1 is MNHEY and CDR2 is SMNVEV in the germline V gene (reference sequence). The CDR3 is 16 amino acids. After removal of 1 base from V and 6 bases from J, the junction contained 9 bases not matched to a gene.

Comment on this clone: Other DNA variants within this sample encode the same CDR3. The J gene is TRBJ2-7, the V gene TRBV7-9, with 11 bases that match TRBD1. V gave up 5 bases and J gave up 7 bases; unmatched junction bases: 7. Germline values: CDR1 SEHNR, CDR2 FQNEAQ (reference sequence). This CDR3 comprises 14 residues. The CDR3 is CASSPDRGLGEQYF. CDR3 DNA: TGTGCCAGCAGCCCGGACAGGGGGCTAGGGGAGCAGTACTTC.

The CDR3 region has the DNA TGTGCCAGCCGGACGGATTTGGACTGGTCCTACGAGCAGTACTTC. Protein sequence: CASRTDLDWSYEQYF. This rearrangement joins TRBV6-5 to TRBJ2-7; D perhaps matches TRBD2 (5 bases). Germline values: CDR1 MNHEY, CDR2 SVGAGI. V was clipped by 8 bases and J by 1 base, with 18 bases between them. The CDR3 sequence is 15 residues long.

The chain combines TRBV27 with TRBJ2-6; TRBD2 aligns across 11 bases. CDR3 length equals 18 residues. Germline V gives CDR1 MNHEY, CDR2 SMNVEV (reference sequence). Trimming took 4 bases from V and 0 from J; bases not matched to a gene: 5. CDR3 loop: CASSSGLAGGSGANVLTF. CDR3 nucleotides: TGTGCCAGCAGTTCTGGACTAGCGGGCGGCTCTGGGGCCAACGTCCTGACTTTC.

V is TRBV9 and J is TRBJ2-5; TRBD2 matches 8 bases. Germline V gives CDR1 SGDLS, CDR2 YYNGEE. The ends lost 0 bases at V and 2 bases at J; junction bases unmatched: 6. The CDR3 is 16 amino acids. CDR3 DNA: TGTGCCAGCAGCGTAGACAGCGGGGGTAGGCAAGAGACCCAGTACTTC. It encodes CASSVDSGGRQETQYF.